This T cell receptor (beta chain) was sequenced in a study of T cell responses to AZD1222 COVID-19 vaccine. Turning to the study itself: Second-dose groups at about 4 or about 12 weeks were pooled.

Study-wide results and limits: Distributed over spike, vaccine-associated CD4 TCRs predominated at 160-218 and 743-854.

The CDR3 contains 12 residues. The germline gives CDR1 LNHDA, CDR2 SQIVND (reference sequence). V was shortened by 8 bases and J by 6 bases, with 11 bases between the two germline ends. The data were produced by immunoSEQ multiplex PCR, yet TCRdb's version contains in-frame clones alone and is incomplete. The sample has 80,000 or so clones; 65% to 85% are singletons. This clone was counted a few times. Its antigen is undetermined. This specimen consisted of peripheral blood, obtained on day 0 of AZD1222 vaccination. The source is an adult in good health. The rearrangement uses TRBV19 and TRBJ2-1; D gene unclear. CDR3 sequence (DNA): TGTGCCAGTGGTTTTGGGGTCAATGAGCAGTTCTTC. It translates to CASGFGVNEQFF.